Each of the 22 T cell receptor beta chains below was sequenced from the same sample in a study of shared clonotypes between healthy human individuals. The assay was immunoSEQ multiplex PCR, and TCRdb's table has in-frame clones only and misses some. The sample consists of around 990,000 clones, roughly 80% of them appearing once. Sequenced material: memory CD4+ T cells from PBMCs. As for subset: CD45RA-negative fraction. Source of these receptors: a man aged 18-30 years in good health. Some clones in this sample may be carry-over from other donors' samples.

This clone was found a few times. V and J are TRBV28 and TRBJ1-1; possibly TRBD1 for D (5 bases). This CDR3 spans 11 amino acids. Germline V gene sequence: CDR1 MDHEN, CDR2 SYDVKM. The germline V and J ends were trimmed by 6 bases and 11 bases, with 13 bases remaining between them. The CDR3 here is CASRRQGRAFF. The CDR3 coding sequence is TGTGCCAGCAGAAGGCAGGGAAGGGCTTTCTTT. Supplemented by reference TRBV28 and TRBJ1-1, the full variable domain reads DVKVTQSSRYLVKRTGEKVFLECVQDMDHENMFWYRQDPGLGLRLIYFSYDVKMKEKGDIPEGYSVSREKKERFSLILESASTNQTSMYLCASRRQGRAFFGQGTRLTVV.

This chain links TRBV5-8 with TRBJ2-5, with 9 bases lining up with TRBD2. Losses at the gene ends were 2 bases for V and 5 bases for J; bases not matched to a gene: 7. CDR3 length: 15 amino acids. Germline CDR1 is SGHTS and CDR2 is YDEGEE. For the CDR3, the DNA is TGTGCCAGCAGCTTCATAGCGGGAGCCCGCGAGACCCAGTACTTC. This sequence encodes CASSFIAGARETQYF. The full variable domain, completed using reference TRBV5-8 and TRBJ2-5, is EAGVTQSPTHLIKTRGQQATLRCSPISGHTSVYWYQQALGLGLQFLLWYDEGEERNRGNFPPRFSGRQFPNYSSELNVNALELEDSALYLCASSFIAGARETQYFGPGTRLLVL.

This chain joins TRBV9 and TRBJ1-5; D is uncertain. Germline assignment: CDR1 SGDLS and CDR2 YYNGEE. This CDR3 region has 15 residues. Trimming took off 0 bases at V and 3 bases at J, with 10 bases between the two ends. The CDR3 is CASSVDSAINQPQHF. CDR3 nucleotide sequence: TGTGCCAGCAGCGTAGATTCAGCCATCAATCAGCCCCAGCATTTT.

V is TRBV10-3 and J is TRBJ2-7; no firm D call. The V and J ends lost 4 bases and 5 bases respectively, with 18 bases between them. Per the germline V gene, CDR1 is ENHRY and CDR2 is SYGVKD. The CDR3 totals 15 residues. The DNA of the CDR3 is TGTGCCATCAGTGCTGGGCCGTCCAAAGCCCACGAGCAGTACTTC. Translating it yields CAISAGPSKAHEQYF.

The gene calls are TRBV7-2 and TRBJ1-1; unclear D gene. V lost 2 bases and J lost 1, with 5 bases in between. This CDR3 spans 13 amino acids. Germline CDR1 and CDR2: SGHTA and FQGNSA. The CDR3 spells CASSLYPNTEAFF. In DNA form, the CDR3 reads TGTGCCAGCAGCTTATACCCGAACACTGAAGCTTTCTTT.

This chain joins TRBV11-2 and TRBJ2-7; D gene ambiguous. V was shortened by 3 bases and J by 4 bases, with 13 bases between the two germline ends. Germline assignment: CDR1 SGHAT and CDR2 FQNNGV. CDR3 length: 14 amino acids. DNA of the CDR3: TGTGCCAGCAGCTTGTCCTCGAGTCTGTACGAGCAGTACTTC. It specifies CASSLSSSLYEQYF.

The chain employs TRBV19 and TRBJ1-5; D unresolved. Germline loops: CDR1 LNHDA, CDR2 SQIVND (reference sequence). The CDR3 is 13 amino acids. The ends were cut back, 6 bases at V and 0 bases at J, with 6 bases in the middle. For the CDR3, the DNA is TGTGCCAGTAGCGACAATAGCAATCAGCCCCAGCATTTT. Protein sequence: CASSDNSNQPQHF. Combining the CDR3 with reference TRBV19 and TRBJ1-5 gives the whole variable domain DGGITQSPKYLFRKEGQNVTLSCEQNLNHDAMYWYRQDPGQGLRLIYYSQIVNDFQKGDIAEGYSVSREKKESFPLTVTSAQKNPTAFYLCASSDNSNQPQHFGDGTRLSIL.

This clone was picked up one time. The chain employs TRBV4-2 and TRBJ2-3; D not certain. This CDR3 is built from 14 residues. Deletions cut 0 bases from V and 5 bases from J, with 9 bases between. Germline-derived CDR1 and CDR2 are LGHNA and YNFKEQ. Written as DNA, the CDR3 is TGTGCCAGCAGCCAAGAATCGGGTGGAGATACGCAGTATTTT. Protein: CASSQESGGDTQYF.

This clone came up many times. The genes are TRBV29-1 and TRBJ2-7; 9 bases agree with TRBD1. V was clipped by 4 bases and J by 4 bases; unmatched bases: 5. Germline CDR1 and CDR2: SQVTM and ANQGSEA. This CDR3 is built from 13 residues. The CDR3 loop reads CSVGATGGYEQYF. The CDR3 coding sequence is TGCAGCGTTGGCGCGACAGGGGGATACGAGCAGTACTTC.

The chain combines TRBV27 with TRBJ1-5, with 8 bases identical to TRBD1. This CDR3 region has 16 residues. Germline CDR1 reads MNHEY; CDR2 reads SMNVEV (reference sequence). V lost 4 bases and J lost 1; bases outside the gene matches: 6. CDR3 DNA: TGTGCCAGCAGTTCGACAGGGGCGGGGAGCAATCAGCCCCAGCATTTT. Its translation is CASSSTGAGSNQPQHF.

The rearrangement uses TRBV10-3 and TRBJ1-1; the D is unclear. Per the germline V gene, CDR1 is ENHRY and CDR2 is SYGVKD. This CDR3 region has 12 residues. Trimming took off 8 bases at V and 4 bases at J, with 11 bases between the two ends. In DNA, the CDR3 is TGTGCCATCGGTCCGGGGATCACTGAAGCTTTCTTT. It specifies CAIGPGITEAFF.

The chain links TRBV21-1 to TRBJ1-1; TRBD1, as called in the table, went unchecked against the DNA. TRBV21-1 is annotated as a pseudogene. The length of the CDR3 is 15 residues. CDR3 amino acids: CASSKAGRQNTEAFF. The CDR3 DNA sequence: TGTGCCAGCAGCAAAGCGGGGCGGCAGAACACTGAAGCTTTCTTT.

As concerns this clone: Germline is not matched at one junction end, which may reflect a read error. CDR3 bases: TGTGCCAGCAGCTTCTCCAGCGGGAGCGGAAATGTGCAGTTCTTC. Translation: CASSFSSGSGNVQFF. The chain joins TRBV7-2 to TRBJ2-1; TRBD2 agrees at 8 bases. Germline assignment: CDR1 SGHTA and CDR2 FQGNSA. The CDR3 extends over 15 amino acids.

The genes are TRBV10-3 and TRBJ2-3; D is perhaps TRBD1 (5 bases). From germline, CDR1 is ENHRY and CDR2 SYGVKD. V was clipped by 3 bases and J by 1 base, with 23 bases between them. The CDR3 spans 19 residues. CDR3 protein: CAISEFRQPLSVGTDTQYF. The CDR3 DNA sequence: TGTGCCATCAGTGAATTCCGACAGCCGTTAAGCGTGGGCACAGATACGCAGTATTTT.

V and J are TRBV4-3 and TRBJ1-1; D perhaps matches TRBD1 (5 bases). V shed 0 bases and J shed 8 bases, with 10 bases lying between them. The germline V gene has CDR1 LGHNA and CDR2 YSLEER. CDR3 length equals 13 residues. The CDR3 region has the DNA TGCGCCAGCAGCCAAGATTATTCAGGGGAAGCTTTCTTT. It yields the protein CASSQDYSGEAFF.

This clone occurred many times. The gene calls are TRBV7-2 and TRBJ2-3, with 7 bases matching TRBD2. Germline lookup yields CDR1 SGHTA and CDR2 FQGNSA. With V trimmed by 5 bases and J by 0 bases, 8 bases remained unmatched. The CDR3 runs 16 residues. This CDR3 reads CASSLGLSGSTDTQYF. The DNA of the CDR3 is TGTGCCAGCAGCCTAGGCCTTAGCGGGAGCACAGATACGCAGTATTTT.

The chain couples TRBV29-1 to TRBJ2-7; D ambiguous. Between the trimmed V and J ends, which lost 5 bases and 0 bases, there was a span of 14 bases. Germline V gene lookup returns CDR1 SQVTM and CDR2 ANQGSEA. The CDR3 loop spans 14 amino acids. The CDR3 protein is CSVSGQEYSYEQYF. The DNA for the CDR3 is TGCAGCGTTAGTGGTCAGGAGTACTCCTACGAGCAGTACTTC.

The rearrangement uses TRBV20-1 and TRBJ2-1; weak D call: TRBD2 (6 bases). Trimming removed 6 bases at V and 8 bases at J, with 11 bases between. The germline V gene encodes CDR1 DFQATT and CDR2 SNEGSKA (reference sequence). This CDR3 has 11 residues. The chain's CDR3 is CSATEGHEQFF. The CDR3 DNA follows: TGCAGTGCCACGGAGGGACATGAGCAGTTCTTC.

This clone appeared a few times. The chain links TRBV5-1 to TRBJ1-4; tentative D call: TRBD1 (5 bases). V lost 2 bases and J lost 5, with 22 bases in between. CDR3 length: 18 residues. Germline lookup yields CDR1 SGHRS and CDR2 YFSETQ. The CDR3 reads CASSFQGTLANGNEKLFF. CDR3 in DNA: TGCGCCAGCAGCTTCCAGGGTACATTAGCTAATGGCAATGAAAAACTGTTTTTT. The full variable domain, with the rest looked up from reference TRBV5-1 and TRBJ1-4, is KAGVTQTPRYLIKTRGQQVTLSCSPISGHRSVSWYQQTPGQGLQFLFEYFSETQRNKGNFPGRFSGRQFSNSRSEMNVSTLELGDSALYLCASSFQGTLANGNEKLFFGSGTQLSVL.

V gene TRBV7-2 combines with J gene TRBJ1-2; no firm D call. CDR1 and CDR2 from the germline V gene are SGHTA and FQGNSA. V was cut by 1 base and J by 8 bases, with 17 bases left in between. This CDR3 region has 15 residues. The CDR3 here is CASSLVEWSRGGYTF. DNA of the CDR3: TGTGCCAGCAGCTTAGTGGAATGGTCGCGAGGGGGCTACACCTTC.

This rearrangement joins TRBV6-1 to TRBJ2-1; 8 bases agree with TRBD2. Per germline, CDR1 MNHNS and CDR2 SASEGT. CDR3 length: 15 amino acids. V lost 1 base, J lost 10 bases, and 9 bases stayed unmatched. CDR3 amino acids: CASSEGSGIMGEQFF. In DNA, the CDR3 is TGTGCCAGCAGTGAAGGTAGCGGGATAATGGGCGAGCAGTTCTTC.

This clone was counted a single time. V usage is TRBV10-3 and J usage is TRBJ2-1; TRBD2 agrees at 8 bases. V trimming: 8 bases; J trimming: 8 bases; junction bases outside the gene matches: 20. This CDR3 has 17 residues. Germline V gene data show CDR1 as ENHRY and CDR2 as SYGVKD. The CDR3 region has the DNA TGTGCCATCGGTGGGCGGGTTAGCGGGATAGTGGGGGATGAGCAGTTCTTC. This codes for CAIGGRVSGIVGDEQFF.